In this sample, the clone carrying this T cell receptor beta chain turned up a few times. Time point defined: newly diagnosed GD, antithyroid drugs for less than 3 months. Extracted RNA from PBMCs served as the source of the TCR library. This sample is part of a study of regulatory T cells in long-lasting Graves disease. Relying on iRepertoire HTBI primers and Arm-PCR of CDR3 regions, the team built TCR beta libraries. TCRdb used MiXCR to reprocess the multiplex PCR reads, holding one entry per CDR3 protein. The profile shows more than 450,000 distinct CDR3 sequences, about 11% of them singletons. This CDR3 contains 13 residues. V lost 0 bases, J lost 10 bases, and 10 bases lay in between. Looked up from germline, CDR1 is MNHEY and CDR2 is SVGAGI. These sequences were also reported in another study, on T cells in Graves' hyperthyroidism and ophthalmopathy.

V gene TRBV6-5 combines with J gene TRBJ2-1, with D perhaps TRBD1 (5 bases). The sample here was peripheral blood mononuclear cells (PBMCs), taken at new diagnosis, from a patient treated with antithyroid drugs. The sequence came from a woman in her thirties with Graves disease. The CDR3 region has the DNA TGTGCCAGCAGTTACTCGGGGCCCAAGGAGCAGTTCTTC. Translating gives CASSYSGPKEQFF.